Each of the 26 T cell receptor beta chains below was sequenced from the same sample in a study of CXCR3-negative and CXCR3-positive naive CD8 T cells. Their antigen targets remain unknown. Study-wide findings and caveats: CXCR3-positive naive cells carried more hydrophobic TRB CDR3s than CXCR3-negative naive cells did.

5' RACE with UMI labels generated the TRB cDNA libraries. TCRdb reprocessed the 5' RACE reads and stores each CDR3 protein as one record, lacking DNA. The listing records under 150,000 distinct CDR3 sequences. The sequenced sample consisted of naive CXCR3+ CD8+ T cells from blood. Subset denoted: CD45RO-CCR7+CD27+CD95- naive CD8+ T cells expressing CXCR3 (TNR3+). These receptors were collected from a human donor in good health. Some clones in this sample may be carry-over from other donors' samples.

The chain joins TRBV7-9 to TRBJ2-1; TCRdb returns TRBD1, unconfirmable since there is no DNA. CDR1 is SEHNR and CDR2 is FQNEAQ in the germline V gene (reference sequence). The CDR3 is 16 residues long. This CDR3 reads CASSLFGEGVYNEQFF.

The chain has TRBV29-1 and TRBJ1-1; TCRdb reports TRBD1, a call that lacks DNA to check it against. CDR1 SQVTM and CDR2 ANQGSEA come from the germline V gene. CDR3 length: 13 residues. The CDR3 loop is CSVAEGTESEAFF. The variable domain in full, completed from reference TRBV29-1 and TRBJ1-1, reads SAVISQKPSRDICQRGTSLTIQCQVDSQVTMMFWYRQQPGQSLTLIATANQGSEATYESGFVIDKFPISRPNLTFSTLTVSNMSPEDSSIYLCSVAEGTESEAFFGQGTRLTVV.

The genes are TRBV6-5 and TRBJ2-7. This CDR3 has 13 amino acids. Germline CDR1 and CDR2: MNHEY and SVGAGI. The CDR3 region is CASSDDPAYEQYF.

The chain combines TRBV6-5 with TRBJ1-2; the TCRdb D gene call, TRBD1, has no DNA to confirm it. The CDR3 length is 14 residues. Germline CDR1 reads MNHEY; CDR2 reads SVGAGI. The CDR3 sequence is CASSYSGGAGGYTF.

This rearrangement joins TRBV20-1 to TRBJ2-7; no DNA is available, so the TRBD2 call from TCRdb remains unchecked. Looked up from germline, CDR1 is DFQATT and CDR2 is SNEGSKA (reference sequence). CDR3 size: 16 residues. The CDR3 region is CSARGGGATYSYEQYF.

This chain uses TRBV7-2 with TRBJ2-3; TCRdb picks TRBD2, but there is no DNA to check that call. The CDR3 is made up of 15 amino acids. Germline V gene data show CDR1 as SGHTA and CDR2 as FQGNSA. CDR3 sequence reads: CASSLGSGTGDTQYF. Filled out from reference TRBV7-2 and TRBJ2-3, the complete variable domain reads GAGVSQSPSNKVTEKGKDVELRCDPISGHTALYWYRQSLGQGLEFLIYFQGNSAPDKSGLPSDRFSAERTGGSVSTLTIQRTQQEDSAVYLCASSLGSGTGDTQYFGPGTRLTVL.

This chain links TRBV9 with TRBJ2-5; the D call of TRBD1 rests on TCRdb alone, since no DNA is present to check it. There are 13 residues in the CDR3. Germline-derived CDR1 and CDR2 are SGDLS and YYNGEE. The CDR3 sequence: CASSVRTGETQYF.

The chain couples TRBV7-8 to TRBJ2-2. CDR3 length: 14 residues. Germline CDR1 SGHVS, CDR2 FQNEAQ. CDR3 residues: CASSQSSSTGELFF. The complete variable domain, with remaining parts taken from reference TRBV7-8 and TRBJ2-2, reads GAGVSQSPRYKVAKRGQDVALRCDPISGHVSLFWYQQALGQGPEFLTYFQNEAQLDKSGLPSDRFFAERPEGSVSTLKIQRTQQEDSAVYLCASSQSSSTGELFFGEGSRLTVL.

This sequence joins TRBV5-1 and TRBJ1-1. The germline CDR1 and CDR2 sequences are SGHRS and YFSETQ. This CDR3 contains 12 residues. CDR3 loop: CASRDVNTEAFF.

This sequence joins TRBV5-6 and TRBJ2-1. The CDR3 consists of 15 residues. Per the germline V gene, CDR1 is SGHDT and CDR2 is YYEEEE. CDR3: CASSLRQASYNEQFF.

The chain couples TRBV12-3 or TRBV12-4 to TRBJ2-1; TCRdb returns TRBD2, unconfirmable since there is no DNA. The CDR3 consists of 14 residues. CDR3 sequence: CASSGTSGYNEQFF.

The chain recombines TRBV2 with TRBJ2-5; the TRBD1 assignment by TCRdb is unverifiable without DNA. Germline V gene data show CDR1 as SNHLY and CDR2 as FYNNEI. The CDR3 totals 13 residues. The CDR3 reads CASSGTGDKTQYF.

J is TRBJ2-2 and V is TRBV7-2; without DNA, the TCRdb call of TRBD1 cannot be checked. The CDR3 covers 14 residues. Germline V lookup: CDR1 SGHTA, CDR2 FQGNSA. The CDR3 is CASRTGGLGGELFF.

The CDR3 sequence: CASSSNAGYEQYF. J is TRBJ2-7 and V is TRBV11-3; TCRdb designates TRBD1, a call that cannot be tested without DNA. Germline V CDR1 and CDR2: SGHNT, YENEEA. The CDR3 is made up of 13 amino acids.

This sequence joins TRBV27 and TRBJ2-1; as DNA is missing, the TRBD1 call by TCRdb cannot be tested. Germline V gene lookup returns CDR1 MNHEY and CDR2 SMNVEV (reference sequence). This CDR3 has 13 amino acids. CDR3: CASSPLPRNEQFF.

V usage is TRBV7-9 and J usage is TRBJ2-5. CDR3 size: 11 residues. Germline V gene data show CDR1 as SEHNR and CDR2 as FQNEAQ (reference sequence). The CDR3 reads CASSFLETQYF.

The chain joins TRBV29-1 to TRBJ2-1; TCRdb's D call of TRBD1 is untestable without DNA. The CDR3 spans 15 residues. The germline V gene encodes CDR1 SQVTM and CDR2 ANQGSEA. Here the CDR3 reads CSVPPGGASYNEQFF.

The rearrangement uses TRBV20-1 and TRBJ2-1. Germline V gives CDR1 DFQATT, CDR2 SNEGSKA (reference sequence). This CDR3 has 13 residues. CDR3 loop: CSARAPTYNEQFF.

CDR3 residues: CASSLVLAANEHFF. V is TRBV7-9 and J is TRBJ2-1; TCRdb outputs TRBD2, but without DNA this stays unchecked. The germline V gene encodes CDR1 SEHNR and CDR2 FQNEAQ (reference sequence). The CDR3 loop spans 14 amino acids.

V gene TRBV7-8 combines with J gene TRBJ2-7; TCRdb's D gene call, TRBD2, goes unchecked for lack of DNA. CDR3 length equals 16 residues. Germline assignment: CDR1 SGHVS and CDR2 FQNEAQ. The CDR3 reads CASSLARSASNDEQYF.

This chain joins TRBV28 and TRBJ2-7; TCRdb's D gene call, TRBD2, goes unchecked for lack of DNA. Germline values: CDR1 MDHEN, CDR2 SYDVKM. The CDR3 covers 15 residues. CDR3 sequence: CASNPKEVFSYEQYF.

The chain has TRBV20-1 and TRBJ2-3; TCRdb proposes TRBD2, but this gene call is untestable without DNA. Germline loops: CDR1 DFQATT, CDR2 SNEGSKA (reference sequence). The CDR3 has 14 residues. The CDR3 spells CSASWEVLTDTQYF.

The V call is TRBV6-5, the J call TRBJ2-7; TCRdb calls TRBD1, which cannot be checked without DNA. This CDR3 contains 12 residues. In germline, CDR1 is MNHEY, CDR2 SVGAGI. This CDR3 is CASYHRGVGQYF.

The genes are TRBV19 and TRBJ2-2; the TCRdb D gene call, TRBD2, has no DNA to confirm it. The CDR3 contains 14 residues. Germline V gene sequence: CDR1 LNHDA, CDR2 SQIVND (reference sequence). This CDR3 is CASYPGLKNGELFF.

The chain recombines TRBV7-3 with TRBJ2-1. The CDR3 covers 13 residues. In germline, CDR1 is SGHTA, CDR2 FQGTGA. This CDR3 reads CASSLAGDNEQFF.

V and J are TRBV28 and TRBJ2-7; TCRdb names TRBD1, which stays unverified in the absence of DNA. There are 12 residues in the CDR3. The germline V gene has CDR1 MDHEN and CDR2 SYDVKM. The CDR3 protein is CAATGSPDEQYF.